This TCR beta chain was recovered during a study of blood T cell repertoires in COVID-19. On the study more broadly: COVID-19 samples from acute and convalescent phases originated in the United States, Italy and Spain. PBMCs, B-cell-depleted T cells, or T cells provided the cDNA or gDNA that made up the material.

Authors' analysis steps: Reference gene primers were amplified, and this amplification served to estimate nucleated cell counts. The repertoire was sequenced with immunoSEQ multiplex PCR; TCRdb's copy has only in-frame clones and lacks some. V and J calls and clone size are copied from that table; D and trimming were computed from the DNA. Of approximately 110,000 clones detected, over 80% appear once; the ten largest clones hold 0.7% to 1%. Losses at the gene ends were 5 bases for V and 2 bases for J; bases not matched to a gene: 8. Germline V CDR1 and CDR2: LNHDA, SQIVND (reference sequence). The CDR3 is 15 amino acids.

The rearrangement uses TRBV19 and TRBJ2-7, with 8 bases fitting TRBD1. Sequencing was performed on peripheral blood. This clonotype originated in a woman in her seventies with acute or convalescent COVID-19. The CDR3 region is CASSPRTGPAYEQYF. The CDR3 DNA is TGTGCCAGTAGTCCCCGGACAGGGCCCGCCTACGAGCAGTACTTC.